This TCR beta chain came from a study of early T cells in non-severe SARS-CoV-2 infection. The overall study: Sequencing was performed on bulk RNA from unsorted whole blood, leaving chains unpaired. Study results and limitations: Matching with VDJdb favored anti-spike CD8 responses (missing private and CD4 specificities).

The TCR library protocol attached unique molecular identifiers to the individual cDNA molecules. A single record per CDR3 protein comes from TCRdb applying MiXCR to the 5' RACE reads. The sample includes under 35,000 distinct CDR3 sequences, about 4.6% seen only once; the top ten take 12%. V lost 0 bases to trimming and J lost 2 bases, with 9 bases between them. The CDR3 consists of 14 residues. The germline gives CDR1 SGDLS, CDR2 YYNGEE. A note on this clonotype: Its antigen is not identified.

Sequenced: whole blood. The sequence was obtained from an adult who was a healthcare worker with PCR-confirmed SARS-CoV-2 infection or an uninfected control (not recorded which). The rearrangement links TRBV9 to TRBJ2-7; D gene uncertain. This CDR3 is CASSVDQATYEQYF. CDR3 nucleotide sequence: TGTGCCAGCAGCGTAGATCAGGCAACCTACGAGCAGTACTTC.